This T cell receptor beta chain was profiled in a study of blood T cell repertoires in COVID-19. Study context: Sites across the United States, Italy and Spain contributed samples from acute and convalescent COVID-19. T cells, B-cell-depleted T cells, or PBMCs provided the cDNA or gDNA that served as material.

The CDR3 length is 13 residues. Germline trimming cut 6 bases from V and 11 bases from J; bases unmatched to any gene: 12. As originally analysed: Amplifying reference gene primers gave estimates of nucleated cell counts. Sequencing used immunoSEQ multiplex PCR; TCRdb keeps in-frame clones, though not all of them. V, J and clone size were drawn from that table, and D and trimming were deduced from the DNA. The table shows 150,000 to 200,000 clones, with 70% to 90% occurring only once. This clonotype originated in a man aged 35 to 55 who had recovered from COVID-19. Sequencing used peripheral blood. This rearrangement joins TRBV12-3 or TRBV12-4 to TRBJ1-1; 7 bases are shared with TRBD1. CDR3 in amino acids: CASRRSTGSGAFF. In nucleotides, the CDR3 is TGTGCCAGCAGGCGATCGACAGGGTCCGGGGCTTTCTTT.